This entry describes one T cell receptor beta chain. The sample belongs to a study of cytomegalovirus exposure and HLA in healthy donors. In the PCR, 60 Vbeta and 13 Jbeta primers were used. Using immunoSEQ multiplex PCR, the repertoire was profiled, and TCRdb retains in-frame clones only, with some absent. This sample's table reports 110,000 to 150,000 clones. In germline, CDR1 is SGDLS, CDR2 YYNGEE. The CDR3 totals 16 residues. V gave up 0 bases and J gave up 0 bases, with 9 bases separating them. V gene TRBV9 combines with J gene TRBJ2-2, with no clear D. The clonotype originates from a male donor in good health and CMV-seronegative. The specimen was PBMCs. The CDR3, as DNA: TGTGCCAGCAGCGTAGCGGTCCTAGCGAACACCGGGGAGCTGTTTTTT. Translating gives CASSVAVLANTGELFF.